The clone carrying this T cell receptor (beta chain) was counted between two and nine times. The data were taken from a study of T cell responses to AZD1222 COVID-19 vaccine. This table comes from immunoSEQ multiplex PCR, and its TCRdb copy is limited to in-frame clones, with some not included. The sample contains 95,000 to 150,000 clones, around 91% of which appear only once. The V and J ends lost 3 bases and 2 bases respectively, with 12 bases between them. The CDR3 loop spans 14 amino acids. The V gene's germline CDR1 is SGHDT and CDR2 YYEEEE. The source of this sequence is an adult in good health. The sample in question was peripheral blood, obtained on day 0 of AZD1222 vaccination. This chain connects TRBV5-6 to TRBJ2-7; D gene unclear. The chain's CDR3 is CASSSNQVPYEQYF. In DNA form, the CDR3 reads TGTGCCAGCAGCTCGAACCAGGTTCCCTACGAGCAGTACTTC.